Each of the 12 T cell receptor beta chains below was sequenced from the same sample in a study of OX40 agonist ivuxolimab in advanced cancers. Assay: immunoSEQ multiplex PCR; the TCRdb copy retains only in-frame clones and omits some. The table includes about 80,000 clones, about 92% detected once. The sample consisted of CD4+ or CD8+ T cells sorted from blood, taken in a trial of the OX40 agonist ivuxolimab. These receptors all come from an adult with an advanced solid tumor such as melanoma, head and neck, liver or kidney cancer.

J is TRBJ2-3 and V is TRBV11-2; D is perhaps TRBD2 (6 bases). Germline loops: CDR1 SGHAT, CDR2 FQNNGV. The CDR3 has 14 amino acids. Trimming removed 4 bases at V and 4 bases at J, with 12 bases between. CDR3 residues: CASSSGLTADTQYF. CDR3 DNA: TGTGCCAGCAGCTCGGGACTGACGGCAGATACGCAGTATTTT.

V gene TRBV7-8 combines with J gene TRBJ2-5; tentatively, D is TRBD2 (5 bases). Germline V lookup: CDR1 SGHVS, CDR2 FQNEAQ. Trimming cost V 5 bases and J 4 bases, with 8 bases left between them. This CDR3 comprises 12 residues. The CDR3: CASSRGGETQYF. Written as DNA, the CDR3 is TGTGCCAGCAGCCGAGGAGGAGAGACCCAGTACTTC.

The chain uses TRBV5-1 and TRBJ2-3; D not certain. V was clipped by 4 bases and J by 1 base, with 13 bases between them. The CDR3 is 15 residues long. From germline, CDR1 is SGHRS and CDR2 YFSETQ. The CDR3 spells CASSLTPLGTDTQYF. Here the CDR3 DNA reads TGCGCCAGCAGCCTGACGCCTCTGGGCACAGATACGCAGTATTTT.

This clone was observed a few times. The CDR3 is CASSTEGAGELFF. CDR3 DNA: TGCGCCAGCAGCACCGAGGGCGCCGGGGAGCTGTTTTTT. The genes are TRBV5-1 and TRBJ2-2, with D perhaps matching TRBD2 (5 bases). The CDR3 length is 13 residues. Germline-derived CDR1 and CDR2 are SGHRS and YFSETQ. V lost 4 bases to trimming and J lost 6 bases, with 10 bases between them.

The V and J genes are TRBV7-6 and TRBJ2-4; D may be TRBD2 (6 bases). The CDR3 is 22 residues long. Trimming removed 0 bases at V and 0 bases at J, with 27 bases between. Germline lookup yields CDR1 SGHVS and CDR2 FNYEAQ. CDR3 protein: CASSLAGHRRDSTMLAKNIQYF. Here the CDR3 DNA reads TGTGCCAGCAGCTTAGCCGGGCACAGGAGGGACTCAACTATGTTAGCCAAAAACATTCAGTACTTC. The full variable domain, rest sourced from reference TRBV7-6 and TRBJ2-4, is GAGVSQSPRYKVTKRGQDVALRCDPISGHVSLYWYRQALGQGPEFLTYFNYEAQQDKSGLPNDRFSAERPEGSISTLTIQRTEQRDSAMYRCASSLAGHRRDSTMLAKNIQYFGAGTRLSVL.

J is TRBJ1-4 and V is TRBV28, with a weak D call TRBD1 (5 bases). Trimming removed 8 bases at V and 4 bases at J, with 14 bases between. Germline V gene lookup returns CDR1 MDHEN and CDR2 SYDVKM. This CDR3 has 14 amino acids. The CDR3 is CASHFGGDNEKLFF. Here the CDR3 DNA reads TGTGCCAGCCATTTCGGGGGGGATAATGAAAAACTGTTTTTT. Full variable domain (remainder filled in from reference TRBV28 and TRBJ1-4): DVKVTQSSRYLVKRTGEKVFLECVQDMDHENMFWYRQDPGLGLRLIYFSYDVKMKEKGDIPEGYSVSREKKERFSLILESASTNQTSMYLCASHFGGDNEKLFFGSGTQLSVL.

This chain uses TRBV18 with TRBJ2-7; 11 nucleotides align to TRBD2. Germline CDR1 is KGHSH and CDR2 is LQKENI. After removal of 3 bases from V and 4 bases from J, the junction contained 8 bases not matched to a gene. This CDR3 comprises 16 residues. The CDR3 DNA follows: TGTGCCAGCTCACCTGTTCGACTAGCGGGATCGTACGAGCAGTACTTC. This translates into CASSPVRLAGSYEQYF.

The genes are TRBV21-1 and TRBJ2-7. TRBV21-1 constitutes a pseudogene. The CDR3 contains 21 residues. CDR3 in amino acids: CASVEMSMGPASLVYRYEQYF. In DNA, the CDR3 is TGTGCCAGCGTTGAAATGAGTATGGGCCCAGCGAGTCTTGTCTATCGCTACGAGCAGTACTTC.

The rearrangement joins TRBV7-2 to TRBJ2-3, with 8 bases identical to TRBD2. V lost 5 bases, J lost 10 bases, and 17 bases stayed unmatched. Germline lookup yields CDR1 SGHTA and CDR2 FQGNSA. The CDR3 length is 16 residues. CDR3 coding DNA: TGTGCCAGCAGCCCGACCGGGACTAGTGGACTTAGGCCGCAGTATTTT. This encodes CASSPTGTSGLRPQYF.

The CDR3 nucleotides read TGTGCCAGCAGTACCAACACAGGGGCCAGCTATGGCTACACCTTC. It encodes CASSTNTGASYGYTF. The rearrangement joins TRBV6-6 to TRBJ1-2, with 7 bases aligning to TRBD1. Germline-derived CDR1 and CDR2 are MNHNY and SVGAGI (reference sequence). The J segment lost 4 bases and the V segment lost 5 bases, leaving 10 bases of the junction unmatched. The CDR3 extends over 15 amino acids.

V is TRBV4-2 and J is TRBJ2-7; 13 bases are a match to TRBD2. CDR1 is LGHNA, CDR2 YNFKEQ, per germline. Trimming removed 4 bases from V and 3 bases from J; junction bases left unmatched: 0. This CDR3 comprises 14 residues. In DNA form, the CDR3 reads TGTGCCAGCAGCCGGACTAGCGGGAGCTACGAGCAGTACTTC. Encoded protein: CASSRTSGSYEQYF.

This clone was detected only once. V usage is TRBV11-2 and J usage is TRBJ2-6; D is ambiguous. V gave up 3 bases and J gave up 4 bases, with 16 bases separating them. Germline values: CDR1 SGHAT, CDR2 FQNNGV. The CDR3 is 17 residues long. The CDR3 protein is CASSFPFADPGANVLTF. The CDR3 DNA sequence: TGTGCCAGCAGCTTCCCTTTTGCGGACCCCGGGGCCAACGTCCTGACTTTC. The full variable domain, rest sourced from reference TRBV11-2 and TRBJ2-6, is EAGVAQSPRYKIIEKRQSVAFWCNPISGHATLYWYQQILGQGPKLLIQFQNNGVVDDSQLPKDRFSAERLKGVDSTLKIQPAKLEDSAVYLCASSFPFADPGANVLTFGAGSRLTVL.